Reported below is one TCR beta chain. What it binds is not known. Libraries for TCRalpha and TCRbeta carried sample barcodes and unique molecular identifiers via 5'RACE. TCRdb reprocessed the 5' RACE reads with MiXCR, giving one entry per CDR3 protein. The sample includes roughly 220,000 distinct CDR3 sequences, 9% to 10% of them seen just once. The source of the sample is a study of T-cell memory formation after mild COVID-19. Findings of the study overall: Memory sampled before infection contained some responding clones, suggesting cross-reactive memory joined. Researchers could not confirm that second-wave clones peaking on day 37 targeted SARS-CoV-2. Among contracting clones, CD4+ were mainly CM/EM and CD8+ enriched in EMRA.

The germline gives CDR1 MDHEN, CDR2 SYDVKM. Trimming at V came to 6 bases and at J to 4 bases, leaving 13 bases not matched to a gene. This CDR3 spans 17 amino acids. The TCR sequence derives from a man between 18 and 35 years old who had mild COVID-19 (a few samples of this study predate the infection). Cell type and time point are not known. What was sequenced was PBMCs or a T cell subset sorted from them (not recorded which). J is TRBJ1-5 and V is TRBV28; 9 nucleotides align to TRBD1. In nucleotides, the CDR3 is TGTGCCAGCAGAGGAAGACAGGGGGTTGCGCAAAATCAGCCCCAGCATTTT. It encodes CASRGRQGVAQNQPQHF.